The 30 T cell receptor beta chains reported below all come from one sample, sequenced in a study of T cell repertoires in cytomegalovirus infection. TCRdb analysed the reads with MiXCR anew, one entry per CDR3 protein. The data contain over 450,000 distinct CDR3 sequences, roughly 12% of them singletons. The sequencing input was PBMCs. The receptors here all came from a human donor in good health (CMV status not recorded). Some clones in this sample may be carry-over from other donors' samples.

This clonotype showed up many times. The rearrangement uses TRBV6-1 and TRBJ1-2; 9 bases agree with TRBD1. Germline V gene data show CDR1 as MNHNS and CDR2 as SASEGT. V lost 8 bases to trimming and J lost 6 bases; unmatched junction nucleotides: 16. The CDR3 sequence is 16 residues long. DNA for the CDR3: TGTGCCAGCCCACCTCGGATGACAGGGGGAATGGATGGCTACACCTTC. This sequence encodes CASPPRMTGGMDGYTF.

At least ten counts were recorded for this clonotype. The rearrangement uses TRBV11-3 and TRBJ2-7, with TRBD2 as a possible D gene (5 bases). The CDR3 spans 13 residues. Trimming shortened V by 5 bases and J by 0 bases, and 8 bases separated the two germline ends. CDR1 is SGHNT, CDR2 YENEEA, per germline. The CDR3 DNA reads TGTGCCAGCAGCCCCGGGATCTCCTACGAGCAGTACTTC. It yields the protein CASSPGISYEQYF.

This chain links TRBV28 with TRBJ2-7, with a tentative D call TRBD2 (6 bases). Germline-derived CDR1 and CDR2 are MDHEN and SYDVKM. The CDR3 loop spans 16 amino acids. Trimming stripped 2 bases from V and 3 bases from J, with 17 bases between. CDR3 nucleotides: TGTGCCAGCAGTTTACCCTTCGAGCGGGCCTGCTACGAGCAGTACTTC. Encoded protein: CASSLPFERACYEQYF.

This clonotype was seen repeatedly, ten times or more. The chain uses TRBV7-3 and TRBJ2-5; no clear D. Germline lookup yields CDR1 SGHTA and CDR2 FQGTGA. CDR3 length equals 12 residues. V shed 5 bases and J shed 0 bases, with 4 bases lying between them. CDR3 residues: CASSANQETQYF. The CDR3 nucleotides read TGTGCCAGCAGCGCAAACCAAGAGACCCAGTACTTC.

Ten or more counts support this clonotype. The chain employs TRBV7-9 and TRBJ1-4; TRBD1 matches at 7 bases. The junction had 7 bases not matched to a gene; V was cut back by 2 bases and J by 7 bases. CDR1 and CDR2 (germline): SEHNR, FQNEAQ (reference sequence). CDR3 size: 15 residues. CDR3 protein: CASSLSGQESEKLFF. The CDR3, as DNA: TGTGCCAGCAGCTTATCCGGACAGGAAAGTGAAAAACTGTTTTTT.

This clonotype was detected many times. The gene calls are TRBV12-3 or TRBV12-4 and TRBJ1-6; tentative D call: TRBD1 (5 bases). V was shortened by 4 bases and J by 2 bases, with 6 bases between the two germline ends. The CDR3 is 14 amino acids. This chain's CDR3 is CASSSQAYNSPLHF. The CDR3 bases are TGTGCCAGCAGTTCACAGGCCTATAATTCACCCCTCCACTTT.

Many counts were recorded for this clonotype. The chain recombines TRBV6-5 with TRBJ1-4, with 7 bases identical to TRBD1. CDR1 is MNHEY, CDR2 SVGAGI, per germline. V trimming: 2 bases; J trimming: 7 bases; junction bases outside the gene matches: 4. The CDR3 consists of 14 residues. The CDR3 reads CASSYRGQVEKLFF. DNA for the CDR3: TGTGCCAGCAGTTACAGGGGGCAGGTTGAAAAACTGTTTTTT.

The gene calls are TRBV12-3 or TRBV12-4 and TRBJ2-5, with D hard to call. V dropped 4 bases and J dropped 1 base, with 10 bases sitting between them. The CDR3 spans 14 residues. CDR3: CASSSAPFQETQYF. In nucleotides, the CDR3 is TGTGCCAGCAGTTCGGCGCCTTTCCAAGAGACCCAGTACTTC.

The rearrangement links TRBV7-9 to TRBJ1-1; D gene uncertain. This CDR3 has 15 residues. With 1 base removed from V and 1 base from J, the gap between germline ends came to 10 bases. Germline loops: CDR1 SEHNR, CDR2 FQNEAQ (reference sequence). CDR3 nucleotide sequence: TGTGCCAGCAGCTTAGGTGGAGTTGAGAACACTGAAGCTTTCTTT. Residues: CASSLGGVENTEAFF. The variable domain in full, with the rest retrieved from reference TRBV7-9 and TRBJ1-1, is DTGVSQNPRHKITKRGQNVTFRCDPISEHNRLYWYRQTLGQGPEFLTYFQNEAQLEKSRLLSDRFSAERPKGSFSTLEIQRTEQGDSAMYLCASSLGGVENTEAFFGQGTRLTVV.

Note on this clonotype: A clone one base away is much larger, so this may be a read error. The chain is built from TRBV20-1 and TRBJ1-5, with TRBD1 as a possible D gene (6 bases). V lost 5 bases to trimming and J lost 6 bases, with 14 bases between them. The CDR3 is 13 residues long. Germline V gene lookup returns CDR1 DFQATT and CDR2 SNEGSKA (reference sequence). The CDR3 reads CSASRGNGQPQHF. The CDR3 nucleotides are TGCAGTGCTTCTAGGGGGAATGGTCAGCCCCAGCATTTT.

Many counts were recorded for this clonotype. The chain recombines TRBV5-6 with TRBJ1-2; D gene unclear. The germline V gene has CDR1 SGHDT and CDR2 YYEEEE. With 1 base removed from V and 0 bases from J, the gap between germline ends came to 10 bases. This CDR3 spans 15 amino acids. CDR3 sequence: CASSLLGTANYGYTF. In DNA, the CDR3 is TGTGCCAGCAGCTTGTTGGGTACAGCTAACTATGGCTACACCTTC.

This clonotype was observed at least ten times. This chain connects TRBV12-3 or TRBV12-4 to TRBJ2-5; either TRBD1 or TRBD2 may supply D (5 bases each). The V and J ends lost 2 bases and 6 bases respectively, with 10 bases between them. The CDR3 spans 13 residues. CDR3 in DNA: TGTGCCAGCAGTTTACGAGAGGGGAAGACCCAGTACTTC. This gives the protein CASSLREGKTQYF.

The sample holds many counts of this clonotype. In DNA form, the CDR3 reads TGTGCCAGCACCCCGCAATGGAACACTGAAGCTTTCTTT. This sequence encodes CASTPQWNTEAFF. V usage is TRBV6-1 and J usage is TRBJ1-1; no clear D. The CDR3 totals 13 residues. Trimming left V 7 bases short and J 1 base short, with 10 bases between. Germline CDR1 reads MNHNS; CDR2 reads SASEGT.

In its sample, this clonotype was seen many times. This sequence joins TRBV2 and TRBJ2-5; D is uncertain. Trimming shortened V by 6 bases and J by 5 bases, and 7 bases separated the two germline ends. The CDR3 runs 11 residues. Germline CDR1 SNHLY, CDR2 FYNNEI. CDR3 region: CASSQLETQYF. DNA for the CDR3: TGTGCCAGCAGCCAGCTTGAGACCCAGTACTTC.

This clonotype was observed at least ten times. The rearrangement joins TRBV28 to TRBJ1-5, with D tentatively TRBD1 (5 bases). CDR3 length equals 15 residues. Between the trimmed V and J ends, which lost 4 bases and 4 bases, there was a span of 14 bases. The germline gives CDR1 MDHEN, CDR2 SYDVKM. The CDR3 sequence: CASSWEQGGNQPQHF. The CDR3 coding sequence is TGTGCCAGCAGTTGGGAGCAGGGAGGAAATCAGCCCCAGCATTTT.

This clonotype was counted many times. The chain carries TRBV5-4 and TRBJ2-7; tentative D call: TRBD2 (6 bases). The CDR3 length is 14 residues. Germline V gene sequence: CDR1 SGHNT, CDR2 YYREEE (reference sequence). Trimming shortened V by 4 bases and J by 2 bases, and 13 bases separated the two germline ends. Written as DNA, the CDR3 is TGTGCCAGCAGCCCGGGGGTACAGCCCTACGAGCAGTACTTC. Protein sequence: CASSPGVQPYEQYF.

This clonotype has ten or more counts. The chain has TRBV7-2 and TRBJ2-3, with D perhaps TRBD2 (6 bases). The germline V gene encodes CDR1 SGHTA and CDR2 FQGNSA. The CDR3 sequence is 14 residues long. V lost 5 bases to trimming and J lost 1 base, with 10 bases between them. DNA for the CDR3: TGTGCCAGCAGCCTCGGGACTGGCACAGATACGCAGTATTTT. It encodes CASSLGTGTDTQYF.

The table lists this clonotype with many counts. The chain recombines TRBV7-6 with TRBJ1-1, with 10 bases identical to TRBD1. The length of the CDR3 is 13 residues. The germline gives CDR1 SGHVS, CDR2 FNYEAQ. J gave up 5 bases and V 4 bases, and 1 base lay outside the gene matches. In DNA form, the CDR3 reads TGTGCCAGCAGCTCGGGACAGGGGACTGAAGCTTTCTTT. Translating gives CASSSGQGTEAFF.

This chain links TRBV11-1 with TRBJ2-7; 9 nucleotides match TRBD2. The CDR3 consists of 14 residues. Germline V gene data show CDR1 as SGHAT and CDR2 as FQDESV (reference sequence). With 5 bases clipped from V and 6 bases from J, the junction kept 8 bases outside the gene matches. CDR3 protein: CASSLGAGGREQYF. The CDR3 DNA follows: TGTGCCAGCAGCCTAGGCGCGGGAGGGCGCGAGCAGTACTTC.

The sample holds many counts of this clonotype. The CDR3 DNA follows: TGTGCCAGCAGCCTAACCTCGGAGACCCAGTACTTC. Amino acid sequence: CASSLTSETQYF. The rearrangement uses TRBV28 and TRBJ2-5; D is uncertain. CDR3 length: 12 amino acids. V lost 6 bases and J lost 5, with 10 bases in between. In germline, CDR1 is MDHEN, CDR2 SYDVKM.

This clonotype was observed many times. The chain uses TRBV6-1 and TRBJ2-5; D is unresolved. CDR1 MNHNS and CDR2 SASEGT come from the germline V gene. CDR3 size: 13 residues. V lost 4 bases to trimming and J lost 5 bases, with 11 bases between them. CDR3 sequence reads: CASSVLPVETQYF. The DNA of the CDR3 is TGTGCCAGCAGTGTTCTACCCGTGGAGACCCAGTACTTC.

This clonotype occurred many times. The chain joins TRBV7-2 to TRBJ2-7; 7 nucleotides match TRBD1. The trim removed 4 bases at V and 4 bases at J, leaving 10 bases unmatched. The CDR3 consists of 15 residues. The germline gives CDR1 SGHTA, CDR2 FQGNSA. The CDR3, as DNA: TGTGCCAGCAGCTCGCTGACAGGGAGTGTATACGAGCAGTACTTC. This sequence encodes CASSSLTGSVYEQYF.

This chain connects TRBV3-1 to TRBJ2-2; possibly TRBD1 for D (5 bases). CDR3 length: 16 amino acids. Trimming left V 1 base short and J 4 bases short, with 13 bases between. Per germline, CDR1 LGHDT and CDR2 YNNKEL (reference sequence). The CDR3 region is CASSQARQSITGELFF. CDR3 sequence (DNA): TGTGCCAGCAGCCAAGCGAGACAGAGTATCACCGGGGAGCTGTTTTTT.

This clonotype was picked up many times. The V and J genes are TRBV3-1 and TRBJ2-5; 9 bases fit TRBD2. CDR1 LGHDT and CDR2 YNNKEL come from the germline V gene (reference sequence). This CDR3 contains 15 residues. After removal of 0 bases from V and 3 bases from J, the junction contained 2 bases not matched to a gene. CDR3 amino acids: CASSQDRLAEETQYF. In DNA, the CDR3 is TGTGCCAGCAGCCAAGATAGACTAGCGGAAGAGACCCAGTACTTC.

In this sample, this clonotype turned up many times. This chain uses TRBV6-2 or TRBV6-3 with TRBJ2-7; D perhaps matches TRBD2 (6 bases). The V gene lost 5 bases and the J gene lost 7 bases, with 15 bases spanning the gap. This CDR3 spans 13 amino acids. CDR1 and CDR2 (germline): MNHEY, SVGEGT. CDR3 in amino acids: CASSRGLLGEQYF. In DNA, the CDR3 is TGTGCCAGCAGTAGGGGACTCCTCGGGGAGCAGTACTTC.

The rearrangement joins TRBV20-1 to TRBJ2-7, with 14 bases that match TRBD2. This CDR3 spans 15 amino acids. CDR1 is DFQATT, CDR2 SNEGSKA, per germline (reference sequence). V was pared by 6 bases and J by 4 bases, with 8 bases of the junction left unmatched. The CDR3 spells CSAVTSGRARYEQYF. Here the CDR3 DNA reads TGCAGTGCGGTGACTAGCGGGAGGGCCAGGTACGAGCAGTACTTC.

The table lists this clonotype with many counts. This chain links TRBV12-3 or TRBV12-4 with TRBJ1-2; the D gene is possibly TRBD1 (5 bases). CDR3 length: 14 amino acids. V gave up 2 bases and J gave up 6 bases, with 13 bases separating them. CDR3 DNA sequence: TGTGCCAGCAGTTTATTGGCAGGGCCCCATGGCTACACCTTC. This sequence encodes CASSLLAGPHGYTF.

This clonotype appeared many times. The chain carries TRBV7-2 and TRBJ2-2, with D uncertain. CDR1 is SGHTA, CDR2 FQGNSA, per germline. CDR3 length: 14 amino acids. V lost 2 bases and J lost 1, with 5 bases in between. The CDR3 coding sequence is TGTGCCAGCAGCTTACAATGGAACACCGGGGAGCTGTTTTTT. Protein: CASSLQWNTGELFF.

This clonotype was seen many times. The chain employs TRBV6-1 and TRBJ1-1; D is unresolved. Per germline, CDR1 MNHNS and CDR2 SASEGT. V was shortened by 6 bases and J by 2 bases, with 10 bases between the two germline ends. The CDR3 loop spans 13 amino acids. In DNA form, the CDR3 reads TGTGCCAGCAGAAACGGGGTTAACACTGAAGCTTTCTTT. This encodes CASRNGVNTEAFF.

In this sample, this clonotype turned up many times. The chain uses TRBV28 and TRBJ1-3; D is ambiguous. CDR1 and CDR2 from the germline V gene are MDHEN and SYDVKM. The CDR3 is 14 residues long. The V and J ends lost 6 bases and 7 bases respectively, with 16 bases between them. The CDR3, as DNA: TGTGCCAGCAGCCCTCGCGGGTCCCCGAACACCATATATTTT. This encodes CASSPRGSPNTIYF.